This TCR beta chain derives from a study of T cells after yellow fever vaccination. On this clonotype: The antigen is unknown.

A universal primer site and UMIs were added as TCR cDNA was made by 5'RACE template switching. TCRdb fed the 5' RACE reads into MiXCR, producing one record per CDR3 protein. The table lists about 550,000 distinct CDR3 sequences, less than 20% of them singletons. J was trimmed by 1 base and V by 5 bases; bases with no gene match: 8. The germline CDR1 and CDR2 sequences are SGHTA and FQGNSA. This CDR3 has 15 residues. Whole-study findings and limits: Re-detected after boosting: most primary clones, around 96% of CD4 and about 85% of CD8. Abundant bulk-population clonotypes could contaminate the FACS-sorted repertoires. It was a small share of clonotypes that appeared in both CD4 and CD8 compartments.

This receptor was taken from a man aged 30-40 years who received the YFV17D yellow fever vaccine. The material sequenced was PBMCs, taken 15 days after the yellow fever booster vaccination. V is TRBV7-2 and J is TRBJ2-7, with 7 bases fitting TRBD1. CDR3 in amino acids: CASSPNGQVSYEQYF. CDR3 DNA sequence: TGTGCCAGCAGCCCAAACGGACAGGTTTCCTACGAGCAGTACTTC.